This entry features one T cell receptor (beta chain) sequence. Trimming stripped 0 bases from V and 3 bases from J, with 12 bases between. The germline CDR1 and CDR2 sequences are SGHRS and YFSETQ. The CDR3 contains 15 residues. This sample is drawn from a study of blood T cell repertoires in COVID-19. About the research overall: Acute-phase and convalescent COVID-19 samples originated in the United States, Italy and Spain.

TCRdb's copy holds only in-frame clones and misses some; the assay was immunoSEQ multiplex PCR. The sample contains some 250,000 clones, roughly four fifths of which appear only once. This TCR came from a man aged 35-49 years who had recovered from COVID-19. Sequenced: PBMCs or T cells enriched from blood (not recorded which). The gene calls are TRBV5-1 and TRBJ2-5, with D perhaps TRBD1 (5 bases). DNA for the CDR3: TGCGCCAGCAGCTTGGAGGGTTGGGGCGAAGAGACCCAGTACTTC. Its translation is CASSLEGWGEETQYF.